The 6 T cell receptor beta chains below come from one sample, sequenced in a study of cytomegalovirus exposure and HLA in healthy donors (dated by TCRdb to 2017 to 2019). Library preparation employed the immunoSEQ multiplex PCR assay. A mixture of 60 forward primers for TCR Vbeta segments and 13 reverse primers for TCR Jbeta segments was used in the multiplex PCR. Here the immuneACCESS table is served through TCRdb, limited to in-frame sequences with V and J called. Missing clones are a known gap in these copies; in checked studies unresolved V genes cover under half, and the rest lacks a known reason. The sample table holds 100,000 to 150,000 clones, of which approximately 75% were seen once. Roughly 3.5% of the sample goes to the ten largest clones. The material sequenced was PBMCs. The source of these receptors is a woman aged 45-59 years in good health and CMV-seronegative.

V and J are TRBV7-9 and TRBJ2-7; 8 bases fit TRBD1. V trimming: 5 bases; J trimming: 5 bases; junction bases outside the gene matches: 2. The CDR3 contains 12 residues. The germline CDR1 and CDR2 sequences are SEHNR and FQNEAQ (reference sequence). CDR3 protein: CASSPDRDEQYF. The CDR3 DNA reads as TGTGCCAGCAGCCCGGACAGGGACGAGCAGTACTTC.

The rearrangement joins TRBV11-2 to TRBJ1-4; D is unclear. Germline V gene sequence: CDR1 SGHAT, CDR2 FQNNGV. V dropped 1 base and J dropped 12 bases, with 9 bases sitting between them. CDR3 length: 12 residues. For the CDR3, the DNA is TGTGCCAGCAGCTTAGGTGGCCGGGAACTGTTTTTT. It is translated as CASSLGGRELFF.

In the case of this clone: A junction boundary mismatches the germline segment, possibly from a read error. The V gene is TRBV30, the J gene TRBJ1-1; 8 nucleotides match TRBD1. Per germline, CDR1 GTSNPN and CDR2 SVGIG (reference sequence). This CDR3 region has 15 residues. CDR3 bases: TGTGCCTGGAGTGTCGGTGGCAGGGGGCCCCCTGAGGCTTTCTTT. It codes for CAWSVGGRGPPEAFF.

The V call is TRBV11-3, the J call TRBJ2-2, with 8 positions matching TRBD1. The CDR3 sequence is 16 residues long. The V gene's germline CDR1 is SGHNT and CDR2 YENEEA. With V trimmed by 2 bases and J by 6 bases, 8 bases remained unmatched. The CDR3 region has the DNA TGTGCCAGCAGCTTATTGACAGGGGAGGTTTCCGGGGAGCTGTTTTTT. This sequence encodes CASSLLTGEVSGELFF.

This clone showed up just a few times. This chain joins TRBV29-1 and TRBJ1-6, with D unclear. Per germline, CDR1 SQVTM and CDR2 ANQGSEA. The CDR3 runs 13 residues. V lost 5 bases to trimming and J lost 8 bases, with 13 bases between them. The CDR3 loop reads CSVLIGIDSPLHF. CDR3 DNA: TGCAGCGTTTTGATCGGGATCGATTCACCCCTCCACTTT.

The chain recombines TRBV19 with TRBJ1-1; 8 nucleotides match TRBD1. CDR1 and CDR2 from the germline V gene are LNHDA and SQIVND (reference sequence). Trimming took 3 bases from V and 0 from J; bases not matched to a gene: 12. The CDR3 extends over 18 amino acids. The CDR3 bases are TGTGCCAGTAGTATTGATGGGGATGCAGGGGGCGTGAACACTGAAGCTTTCTTT. Protein sequence: CASSIDGDAGGVNTEAFF.